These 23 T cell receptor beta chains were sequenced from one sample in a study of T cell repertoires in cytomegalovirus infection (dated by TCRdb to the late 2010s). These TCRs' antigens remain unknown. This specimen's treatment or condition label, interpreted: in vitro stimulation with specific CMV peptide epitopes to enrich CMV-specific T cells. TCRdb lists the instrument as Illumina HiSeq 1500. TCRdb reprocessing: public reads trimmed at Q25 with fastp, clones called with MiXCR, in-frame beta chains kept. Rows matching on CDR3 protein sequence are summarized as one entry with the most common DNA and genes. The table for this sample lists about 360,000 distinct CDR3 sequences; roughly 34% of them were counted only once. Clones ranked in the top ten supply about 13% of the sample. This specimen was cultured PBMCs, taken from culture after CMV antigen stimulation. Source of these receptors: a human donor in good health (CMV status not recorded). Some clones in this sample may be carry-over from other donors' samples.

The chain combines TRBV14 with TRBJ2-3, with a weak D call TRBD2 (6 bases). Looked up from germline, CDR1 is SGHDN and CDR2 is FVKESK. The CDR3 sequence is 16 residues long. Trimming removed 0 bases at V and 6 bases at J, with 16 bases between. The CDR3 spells CASSQDLIAALDTQYF. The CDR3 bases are TGTGCCAGCAGCCAAGATCTTATAGCGGCACTCGATACGCAGTATTTT.

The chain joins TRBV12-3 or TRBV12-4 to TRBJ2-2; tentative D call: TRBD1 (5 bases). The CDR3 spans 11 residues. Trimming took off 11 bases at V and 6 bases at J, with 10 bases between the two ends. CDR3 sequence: CAGASAGELFF. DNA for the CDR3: TGTGCCGGGGCGTCGGCCGGGGAGCTGTTTTTT.

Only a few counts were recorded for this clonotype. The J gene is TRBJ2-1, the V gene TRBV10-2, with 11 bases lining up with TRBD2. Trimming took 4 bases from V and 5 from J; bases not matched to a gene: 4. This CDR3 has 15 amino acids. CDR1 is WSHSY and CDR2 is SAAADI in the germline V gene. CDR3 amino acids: CASSALAGGDNEQFF. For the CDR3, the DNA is TGCGCCAGCAGTGCCTTAGCGGGAGGGGACAATGAGCAGTTCTTC.

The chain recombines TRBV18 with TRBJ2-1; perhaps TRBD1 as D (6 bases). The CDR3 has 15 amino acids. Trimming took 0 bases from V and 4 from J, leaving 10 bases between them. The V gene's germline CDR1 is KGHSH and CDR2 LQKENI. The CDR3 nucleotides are TGTGCCAGCTCACCACCGAGGACAGAATACAATGAGCAGTTCTTC. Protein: CASSPPRTEYNEQFF. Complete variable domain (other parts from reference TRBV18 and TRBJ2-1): NAGVMQNPRHLVRRRGQEARLRCSPMKGHSHVYWYRQLPEEGLKFMVYLQKENIIDESGMPKERFSAEFPKEGPSILRIQQVVRGDSAAYFCASSPPRTEYNEQFFGPGTRLTVL.

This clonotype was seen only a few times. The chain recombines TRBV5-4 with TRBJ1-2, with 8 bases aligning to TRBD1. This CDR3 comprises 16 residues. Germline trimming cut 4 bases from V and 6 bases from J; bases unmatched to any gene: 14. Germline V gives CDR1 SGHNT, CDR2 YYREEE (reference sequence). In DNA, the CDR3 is TGTGCCAGCAGCCCCGGAGCGCAGGGGGCTAGGGATGGCTACACCTTC. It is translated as CASSPGAQGARDGYTF.

The chain's CDR3 is CASSFIAAGANYNEQFF. DNA for the CDR3: TGTGCCAGCAGTTTCATCGCAGCGGGAGCCAACTACAATGAGCAGTTCTTC. The V call is TRBV27, the J call TRBJ2-1; 8 bases agree with TRBD2. The V gene end was trimmed by 3 bases and the J gene end by 3 bases; junction bases not matched to a gene: 10. The CDR3 spans 17 residues. Germline V gene lookup returns CDR1 MNHEY and CDR2 SMNVEV (reference sequence).

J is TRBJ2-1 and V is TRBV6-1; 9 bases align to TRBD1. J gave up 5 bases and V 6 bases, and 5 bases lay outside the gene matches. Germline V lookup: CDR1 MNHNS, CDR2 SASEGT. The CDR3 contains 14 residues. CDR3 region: CASRAGQGDNEQFF. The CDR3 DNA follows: TGTGCCAGCAGAGCGGGACAGGGCGACAATGAGCAGTTCTTC.

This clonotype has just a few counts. The CDR3 sequence: CASSYISGRTDTQYF. Written as DNA, the CDR3 is TGTGCCAGCAGCTATATTAGCGGGCGCACAGATACGCAGTATTTT. The chain is built from TRBV7-8 and TRBJ2-3, with TRBD2 identical over 7 bases. V trimming: 4 bases; J trimming: 1 base; junction bases outside the gene matches: 5. The germline V gene has CDR1 SGHVS and CDR2 FQNEAQ. The CDR3 totals 15 residues. Full variable domain (remainder filled in from reference TRBV7-8 and TRBJ2-3): GAGVSQSPRYKVAKRGQDVALRCDPISGHVSLFWYQQALGQGPEFLTYFQNEAQLDKSGLPSDRFFAERPEGSVSTLKIQRTQQEDSAVYLCASSYISGRTDTQYFGPGTRLTVL.

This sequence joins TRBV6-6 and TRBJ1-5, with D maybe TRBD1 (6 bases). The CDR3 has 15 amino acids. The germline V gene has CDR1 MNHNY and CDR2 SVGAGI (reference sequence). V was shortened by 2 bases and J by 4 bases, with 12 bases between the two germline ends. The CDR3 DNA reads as TGTGCCAGCAGTTACAAGGGGGAGTCGAATCAGCCCCAGCATTTT. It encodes CASSYKGESNQPQHF.

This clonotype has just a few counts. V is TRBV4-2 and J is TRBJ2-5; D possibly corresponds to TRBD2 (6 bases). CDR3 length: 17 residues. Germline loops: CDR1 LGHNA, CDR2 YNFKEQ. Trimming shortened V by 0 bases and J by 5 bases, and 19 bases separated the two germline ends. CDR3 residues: CASSQDIELALGETQYF. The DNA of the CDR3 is TGTGCCAGCAGCCAAGATATAGAGCTAGCGCTTGGTGAGACCCAGTACTTC.

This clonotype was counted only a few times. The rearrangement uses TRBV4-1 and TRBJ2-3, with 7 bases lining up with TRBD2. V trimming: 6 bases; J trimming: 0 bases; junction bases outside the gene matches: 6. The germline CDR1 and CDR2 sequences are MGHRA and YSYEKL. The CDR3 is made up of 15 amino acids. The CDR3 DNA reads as TGCGCCAGCAGTCAGACTAGCAGTAGCACAGATACGCAGTATTTT. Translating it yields CASSQTSSSTDTQYF.

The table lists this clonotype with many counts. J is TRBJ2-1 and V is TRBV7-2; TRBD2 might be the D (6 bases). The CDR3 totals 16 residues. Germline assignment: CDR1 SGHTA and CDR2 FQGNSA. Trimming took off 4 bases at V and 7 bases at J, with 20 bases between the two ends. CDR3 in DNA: TGTGCCAGCAGCTCCAACTTACAGACGGCGGGGAATGAGCAGTTCTTC. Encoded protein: CASSSNLQTAGNEQFF. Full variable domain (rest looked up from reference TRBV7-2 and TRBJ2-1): GAGVSQSPSNKVTEKGKDVELRCDPISGHTALYWYRQSLGQGLEFLIYFQGNSAPDKSGLPSDRFSAERTGGSVSTLTIQRTQQEDSAVYLCASSSNLQTAGNEQFFGPGTRLTVL.

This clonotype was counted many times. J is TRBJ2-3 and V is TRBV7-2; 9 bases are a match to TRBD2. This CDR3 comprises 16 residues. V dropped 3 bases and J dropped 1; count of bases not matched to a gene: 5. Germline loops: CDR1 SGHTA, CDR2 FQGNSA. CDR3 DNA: TGTGCCAGCAGCTTGTTTGGCGGGGGGGGCACAGATACGCAGTATTTT. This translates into CASSLFGGGGTDTQYF.

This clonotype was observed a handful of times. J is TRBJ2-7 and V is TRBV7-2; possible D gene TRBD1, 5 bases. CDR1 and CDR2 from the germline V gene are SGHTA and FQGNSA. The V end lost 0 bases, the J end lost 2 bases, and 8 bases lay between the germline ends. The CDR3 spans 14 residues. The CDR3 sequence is CASSLARQPYEQYF. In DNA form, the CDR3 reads TGTGCCAGCAGCTTAGCGCGACAGCCCTACGAGCAGTACTTC.

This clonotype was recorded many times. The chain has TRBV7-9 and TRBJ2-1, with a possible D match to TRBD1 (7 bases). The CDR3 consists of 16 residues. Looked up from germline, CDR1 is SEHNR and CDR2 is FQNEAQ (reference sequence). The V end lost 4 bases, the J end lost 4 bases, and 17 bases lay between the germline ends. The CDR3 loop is CASSCEQGEAYNEQFF. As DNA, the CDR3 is TGTGCCAGCAGCTGCGAGCAGGGGGAGGCTTACAATGAGCAGTTCTTC.

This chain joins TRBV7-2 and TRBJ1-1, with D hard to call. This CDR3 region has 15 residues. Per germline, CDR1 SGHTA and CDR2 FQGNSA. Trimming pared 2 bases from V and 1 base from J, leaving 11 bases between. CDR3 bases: TGTGCCAGCAGCTTACTGGCAGCCGAGAACACTGAAGCTTTCTTT. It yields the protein CASSLLAAENTEAFF.

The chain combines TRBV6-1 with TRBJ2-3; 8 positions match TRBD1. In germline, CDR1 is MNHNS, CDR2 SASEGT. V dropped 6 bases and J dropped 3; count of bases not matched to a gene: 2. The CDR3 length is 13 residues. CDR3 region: CASSGQGTDTQYF. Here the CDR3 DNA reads TGTGCCAGCAGCGGACAGGGAACAGATACGCAGTATTTT.

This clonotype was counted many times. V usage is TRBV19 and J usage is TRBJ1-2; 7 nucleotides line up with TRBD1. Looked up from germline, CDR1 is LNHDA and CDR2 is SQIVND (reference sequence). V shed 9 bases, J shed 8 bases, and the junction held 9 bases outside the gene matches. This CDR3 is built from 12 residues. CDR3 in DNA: TGTGCCAGCCTTGACAGGGTGGGCGGCTACACCTTC. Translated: CASLDRVGGYTF. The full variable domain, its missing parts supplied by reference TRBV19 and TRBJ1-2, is DGGITQSPKYLFRKEGQNVTLSCEQNLNHDAMYWYRQDPGQGLRLIYYSQIVNDFQKGDIAEGYSVSREKKESFPLTVTSAQKNPTAFYLCASLDRVGGYTFGSGTRLTVV.

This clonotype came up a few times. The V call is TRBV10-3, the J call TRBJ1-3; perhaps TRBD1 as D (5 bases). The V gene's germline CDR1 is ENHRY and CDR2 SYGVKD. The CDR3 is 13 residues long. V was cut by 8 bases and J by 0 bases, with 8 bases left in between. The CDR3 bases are TGTGCCATCCGACAGAGCTCTGGAAACACCATATATTTT. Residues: CAIRQSSGNTIYF.

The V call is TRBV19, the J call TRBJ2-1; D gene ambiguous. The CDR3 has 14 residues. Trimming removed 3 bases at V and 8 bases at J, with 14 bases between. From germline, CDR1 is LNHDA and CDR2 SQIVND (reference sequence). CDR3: CASSMRSRAHEQFF. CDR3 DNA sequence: TGTGCCAGTAGTATGAGGTCAAGGGCCCATGAGCAGTTCTTC.

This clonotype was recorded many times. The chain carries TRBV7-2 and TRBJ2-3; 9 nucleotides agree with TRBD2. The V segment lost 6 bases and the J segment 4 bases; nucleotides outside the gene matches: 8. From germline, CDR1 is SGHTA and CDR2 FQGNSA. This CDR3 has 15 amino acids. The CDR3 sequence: CASSFWRGGADTQYF. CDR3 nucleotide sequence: TGTGCCAGCAGTTTCTGGCGGGGGGGGGCAGATACGCAGTATTTT.

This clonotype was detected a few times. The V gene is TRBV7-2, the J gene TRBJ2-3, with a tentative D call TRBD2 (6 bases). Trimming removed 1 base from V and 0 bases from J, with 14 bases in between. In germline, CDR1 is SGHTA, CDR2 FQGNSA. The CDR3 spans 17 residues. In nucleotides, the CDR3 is TGTGCCAGCAGCTTAGGGTCCGGGACTGGCAGCACAGATACGCAGTATTTT. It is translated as CASSLGSGTGSTDTQYF.

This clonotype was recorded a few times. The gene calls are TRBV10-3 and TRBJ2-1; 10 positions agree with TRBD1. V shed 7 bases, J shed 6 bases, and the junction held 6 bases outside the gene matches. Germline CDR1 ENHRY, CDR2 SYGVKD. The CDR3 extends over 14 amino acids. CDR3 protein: CAIMAGQGINEQFF. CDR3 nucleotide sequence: TGTGCCATCATGGCGGGACAGGGGATCAATGAGCAGTTCTTC.